The clone carrying this T cell receptor beta chain was recorded many times. What it recognizes is unknown. TCR beta CDR3 region amplification was performed from RNA transcripts. HTBI primers were used for first-round RT-PCR of the TCR CDR3. MiXCR, run by TCRdb on the multiplex PCR reads, gives a single entry per CDR3 protein. The table records roughly 380,000 distinct CDR3 sequences, 15% to 20% of them present only once. The data were taken from a study of T cells in Graves' hyperthyroidism and ophthalmopathy. Looking at the study overall: Peripheral blood draws took place at initial diagnosis, ahead of any treatment.

Findings and limits, study-wide: The blood repertoire included most of the expanded thyroid clonotypes above 0.001. With a median lead of approximately 6.4 months before onset, the model predicted ophthalmopathy. Classification by a 13 V-J model distinguished ophthalmopathy from stable hyperthyroidism.

CDR1 and CDR2 (germline): MNHEY, SVGAGI. This CDR3 has 13 residues. Trimming removed 6 bases at V and 2 bases at J, with 11 bases between. The rearrangement links TRBV6-5 to TRBJ2-7, with D hard to call. The origin of this receptor is a woman aged 40 to 55 with Graves' ophthalmopathy. What was sequenced was blood. The CDR3 protein is CASSSTETYEQYF. CDR3 sequence (DNA): TGTGCCAGCAGCTCGACTGAGACCTACGAGCAGTACTTC.